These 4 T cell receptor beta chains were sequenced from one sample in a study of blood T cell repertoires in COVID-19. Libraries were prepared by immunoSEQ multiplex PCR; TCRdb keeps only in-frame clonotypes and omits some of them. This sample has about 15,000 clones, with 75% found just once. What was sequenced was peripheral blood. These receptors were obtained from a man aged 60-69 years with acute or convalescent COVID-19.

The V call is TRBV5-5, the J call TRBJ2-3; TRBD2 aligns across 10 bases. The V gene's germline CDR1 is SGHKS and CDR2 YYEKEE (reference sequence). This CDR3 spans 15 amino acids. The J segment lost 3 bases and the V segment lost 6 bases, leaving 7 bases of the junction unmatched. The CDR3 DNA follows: TGTGCCAGCAACTTAGCGGGAGGTGGTACAGATACGCAGTATTTT. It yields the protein CASNLAGGGTDTQYF.

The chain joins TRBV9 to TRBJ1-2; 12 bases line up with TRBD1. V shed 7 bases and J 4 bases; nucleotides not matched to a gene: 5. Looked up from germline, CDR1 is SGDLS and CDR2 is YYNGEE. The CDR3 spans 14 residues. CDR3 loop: CASSQGQGAYGYTF. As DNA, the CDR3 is TGTGCCAGCTCCCAGGGACAGGGGGCCTATGGCTACACCTTC.

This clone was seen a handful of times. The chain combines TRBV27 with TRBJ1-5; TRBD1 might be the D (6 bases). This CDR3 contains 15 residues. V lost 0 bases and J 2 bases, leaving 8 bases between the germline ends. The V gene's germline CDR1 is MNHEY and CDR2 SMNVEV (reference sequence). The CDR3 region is CASSLSAGGNQPQHF. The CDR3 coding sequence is TGTGCCAGCAGTTTATCAGCAGGGGGCAATCAGCCCCAGCATTTT.

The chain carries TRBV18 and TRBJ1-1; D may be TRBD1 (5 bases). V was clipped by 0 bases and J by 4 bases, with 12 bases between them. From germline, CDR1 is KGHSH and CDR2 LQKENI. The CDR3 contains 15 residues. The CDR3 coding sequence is TGTGCCAGCTCACCACCGGGGCTTTGGGGCACTGAAGCTTTCTTT. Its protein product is CASSPPGLWGTEAFF.